This T cell receptor beta chain originates from a study of response to subunit inactivated influenza vaccine. MiXCR, applied by TCRdb to the RT-PCR reads, yields one record per CDR3 protein. The table records 150,000 to 200,000 distinct CDR3 sequences, approximately 12% of them present only once. This clonotype was observed a few times. Germline CDR1 and CDR2: SGDLS and YYNGEE. Trimming shortened V by 4 bases and J by 6 bases, and 15 bases separated the two germline ends. The CDR3 contains 14 residues. This same sample was also taken into another study, of T cells expressing NK-cell markers. As that study records: With UMIs, 5'RACE template switching was used to make TCR beta cDNA. Sorted CD3+CD56+NKG2C+, CD3+CD56+NKG2C- and CD3+CD56-NKG2C+ T-cell subsets were beta-chain profiled. Among the experiments, several used an anti-gamma-delta TCR antibody to restrict sorting to alpha-beta TCR T cells. Top CD8+ clonotypes included the dominant CD3+CD56+NKG2C+ clonotypes in a handful of donors.

This specimen consisted of CD8+ T cells sorted from PBMCs, obtained approximately 13 days after vaccination. The chain recombines TRBV9 with TRBJ2-3; D is unresolved. The receptor comes from a man in his fifties or sixties who received an inactivated influenza vaccine. The CDR3 protein is CASSPRLVSDTQYF. CDR3 sequence (DNA): TGTGCCAGCAGCCCCCGTCTGGTCTCCGATACGCAGTATTTT. The full variable domain, with the rest looked up from reference TRBV9 and TRBJ2-3, is DSGVTQTPKHLITATGQRVTLRCSPRSGDLSVYWYQQSLDQGLQFLIQYYNGEERAKGNILERFSAQQFPDLHSELNLSSLELGDSALYFCASSPRLVSDTQYFGPGTRLTVL.